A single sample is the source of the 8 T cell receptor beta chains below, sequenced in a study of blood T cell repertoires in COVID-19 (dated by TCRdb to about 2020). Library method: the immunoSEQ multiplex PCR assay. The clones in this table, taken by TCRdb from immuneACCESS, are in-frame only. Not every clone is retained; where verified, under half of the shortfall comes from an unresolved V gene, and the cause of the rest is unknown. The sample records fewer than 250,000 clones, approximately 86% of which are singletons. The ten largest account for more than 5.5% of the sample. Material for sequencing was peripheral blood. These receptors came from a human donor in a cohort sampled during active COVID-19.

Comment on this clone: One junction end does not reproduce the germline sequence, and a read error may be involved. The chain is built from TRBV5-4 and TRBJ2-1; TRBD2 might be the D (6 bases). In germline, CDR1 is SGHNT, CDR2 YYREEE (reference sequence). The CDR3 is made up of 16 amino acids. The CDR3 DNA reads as TGTGCCGGCAGGTCGGGGGAATTCGGATCCTACAATGAGCAGTTCTTC. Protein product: CAGRSGEFGSYNEQFF.

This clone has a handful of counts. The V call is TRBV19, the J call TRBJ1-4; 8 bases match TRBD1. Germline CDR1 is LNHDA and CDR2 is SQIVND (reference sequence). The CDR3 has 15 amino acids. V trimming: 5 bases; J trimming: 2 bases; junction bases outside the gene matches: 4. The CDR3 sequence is CASSSHRGTNEKLFF. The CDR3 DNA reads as TGTGCCAGTAGTTCCCACAGGGGGACTAATGAAAAACTGTTTTTT.

The CDR3 is CASSVGGLQGRRRTEAFF. CDR3 DNA sequence: TGTGCCAGCAGCGTAGGGGGGCTACAGGGGCGGAGGAGGACTGAAGCTTTCTTT. The chain couples TRBV11-2 to TRBJ1-1; 7 nucleotides agree with TRBD1. CDR1 SGHAT and CDR2 FQNNGV come from the germline V gene. There are 18 residues in the CDR3. The J segment lost 5 bases and the V segment lost 5 bases, leaving 20 bases of the junction unmatched.

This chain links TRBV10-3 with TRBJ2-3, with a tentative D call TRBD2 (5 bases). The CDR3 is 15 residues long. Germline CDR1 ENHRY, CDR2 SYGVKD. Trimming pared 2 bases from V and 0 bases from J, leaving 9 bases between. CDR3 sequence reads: CAISEPGKSTDTQYF. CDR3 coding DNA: TGTGCCATCAGTGAGCCCGGGAAAAGCACAGATACGCAGTATTTT.

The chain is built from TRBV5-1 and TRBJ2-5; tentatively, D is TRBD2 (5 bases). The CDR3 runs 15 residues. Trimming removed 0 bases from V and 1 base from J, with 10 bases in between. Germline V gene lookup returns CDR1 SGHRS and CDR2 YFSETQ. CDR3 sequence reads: CASSLEAAGQETQYF. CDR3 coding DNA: TGCGCCAGCAGCTTGGAAGCGGCGGGCCAAGAGACCCAGTACTTC.

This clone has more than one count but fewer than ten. The CDR3: CASSNRDINYGYTF. The CDR3 DNA reads as TGTGCCAGCAGCAACCGGGACATAAACTATGGCTACACCTTC. The rearrangement joins TRBV9 to TRBJ1-2, with D possibly TRBD1 on 6 matching bases. The ends were cut back, 4 bases at V and 2 bases at J, with 12 bases in the middle. CDR1 SGDLS and CDR2 YYNGEE come from the germline V gene. This CDR3 is 14 amino acids long.

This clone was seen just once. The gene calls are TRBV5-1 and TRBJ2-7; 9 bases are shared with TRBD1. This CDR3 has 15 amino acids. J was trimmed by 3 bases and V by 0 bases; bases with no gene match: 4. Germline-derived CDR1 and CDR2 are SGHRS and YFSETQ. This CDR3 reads CASSLELGQGYEQYF. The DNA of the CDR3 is TGCGCCAGCAGCTTGGAACTGGGACAGGGCTACGAGCAGTACTTC.

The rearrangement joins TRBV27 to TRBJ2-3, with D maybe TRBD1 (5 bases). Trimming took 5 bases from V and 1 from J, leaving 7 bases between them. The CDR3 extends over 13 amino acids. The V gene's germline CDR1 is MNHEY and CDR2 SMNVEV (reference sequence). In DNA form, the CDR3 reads TGTGCCAGCAGTGGACACCGCACAGATACGCAGTATTTT. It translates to CASSGHRTDTQYF.